This TCR beta chain was captured in a study of blood T cell repertoires in COVID-19. As for the study in general: The analysed material was cDNA or gDNA that came from T cells, B-cell-depleted T cells, or PBMCs.

This CDR3 has 12 residues. Trimming cost V 3 bases and J 7 bases, with 6 bases left between them. From germline, CDR1 is KGHSH and CDR2 LQKENI. Repertoires were generated with immunoSEQ multiplex PCR, while TCRdb's copy carries only in-frame clones and drops some. The top ten hold roughly 5.3% of the sample, which has about 300,000 clones, roughly 90% seen once. Participants had their cohort set by participant-reported clinical history. Sequenced sample: PBMCs or T cells enriched from blood (not recorded which). The sequence came from a man in his fifties or sixties who had recovered from COVID-19. This chain joins TRBV18 and TRBJ2-2; TRBD1 might be the D (5 bases). CDR3 sequence reads: CASSPDSGELFF. As DNA, the CDR3 is TGTGCCAGCTCACCTGACAGCGGGGAGCTGTTTTTT.